The present T cell receptor beta chain was sequenced within a study of neurological immune-mediated disorders. Turning to the study itself: The 34 multiple sclerosis patients comprised approximately 31 that were relapsing-remitting and 3 that were secondary progressive.

TCRdb reprocessed the 5' RACE reads via MiXCR and lists one record per CDR3 protein. In the table there are under 80,000 distinct CDR3 sequences, 3.9% of which are singletons. Ten or more counts support this clonotype. In germline, CDR1 is SGDLS, CDR2 YYNGEE. Trimming took 0 bases from V and 0 from J, leaving 7 bases between them. The CDR3 covers 15 residues. The specimen sequenced was PBMCs. The TCR originated in a man aged 25-40 years with multiple sclerosis. The rearrangement joins TRBV9 to TRBJ1-3; possibly TRBD1 for D (5 bases). The CDR3 region is CASSVAQGSGNTIYF. CDR3 nucleotides: TGTGCCAGCAGCGTAGCCCAGGGCTCTGGAAACACCATATATTTT.